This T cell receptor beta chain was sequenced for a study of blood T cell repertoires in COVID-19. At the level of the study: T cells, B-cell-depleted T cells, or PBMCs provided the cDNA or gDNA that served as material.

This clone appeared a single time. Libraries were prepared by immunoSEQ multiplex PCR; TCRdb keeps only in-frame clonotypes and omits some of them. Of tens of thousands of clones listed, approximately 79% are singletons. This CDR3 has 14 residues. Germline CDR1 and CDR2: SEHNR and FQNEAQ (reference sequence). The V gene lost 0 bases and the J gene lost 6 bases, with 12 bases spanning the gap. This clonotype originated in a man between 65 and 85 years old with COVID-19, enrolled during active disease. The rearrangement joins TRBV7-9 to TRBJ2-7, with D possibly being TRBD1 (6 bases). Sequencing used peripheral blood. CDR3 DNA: TGTGCCAGCAGCTTAGCTACCCAGACAGGCGAGCAGTACTTC. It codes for CASSLATQTGEQYF.